This TCR beta chain comes out of a study of CD8 T cells in Susac syndrome. The T cells that were sequenced for TCR beta were CD8+ and CD4+ cells from blood. Both CD4+ and CD8+ T cells were negatively isolated, and TEMRA cells underwent FACS enrichment. A quantity of about 0.45 to 1 ug RNA underwent reverse transcription using random hexamers. Amplification of TCR beta CDR3 spanned 54 Vbeta and 13 Jbeta via immunoSEQ multiplex PCR. TCRdb re-derived calls from the immunoSEQ multiplex PCR reads in MiXCR, one entry per CDR3 protein. Altogether 150,000 to 160,000 distinct CDR3 sequences are present, around 95% being singletons, with the ten largest covering approximately 0.15%. In this sample, this clonotype turned up once. This TCR was sampled from a human donor with multiple sclerosis. What was sequenced was CD8+ T cells from PBMCs.

The CDR3 bases are TGCGCCAGCAGCCAAGACGCCATGAGGGTCTACGATGTGAATACGCAGTATTTT. Amino acid sequence: CASSQDAMRVYDVNTQYF. The chain combines TRBV4-1 with TRBJ2-3, with TRBD2 as a possible D gene (5 bases). V shed 0 bases and J shed 7 bases, with 23 bases lying between them. Germline V lookup: CDR1 MGHRA, CDR2 YSYEKL. CDR3 size: 18 residues.